Here is one T cell receptor beta chain with its context. The data are from a study of blood T cell repertoires in COVID-19. V dropped 5 bases and J dropped 4; count of bases not matched to a gene: 10. The length of the CDR3 is 17 residues. The germline V gene has CDR1 SEHNR and CDR2 FQNEAQ (reference sequence). Profiling relied on immunoSEQ multiplex PCR, and the TCRdb table lists in-frame clones only, not all of them. The data show approximately 250,000 clones, 85% to 95% seen once. Recruitment covered 25 or so US areas and drew participants whose ages spanned about 18 to 100 years. Shortly before study entry, within 2 weeks, exposed participants had met a COVID-19 case.

Sample: PBMCs or T cells enriched from blood (not recorded which). The sequence was collected from a man in his forties or fifties who had been exposed to COVID-19. V and J are TRBV7-9 and TRBJ2-7, with 14 bases fitting TRBD2. DNA for the CDR3: TGTGCCAGCAGCAAACCCCCCGGACTAGCGGGAGGATACGAGCAGTACTTC. Its protein product is CASSKPPGLAGGYEQYF. The whole variable domain, remainder taken from reference TRBV7-9 and TRBJ2-7, is DTGVSQNPRHKITKRGQNVTFRCDPISEHNRLYWYRQTLGQGPEFLTYFQNEAQLEKSRLLSDRFSAERPKGSFSTLEIQRTEQGDSAMYLCASSKPPGLAGGYEQYFGPGTRLTVT.